These T cell receptor beta chains were read from a single sample in a study of blood T cell repertoires in COVID-19. TCRdb's table, derived via immunoSEQ multiplex PCR, lists solely in-frame clones and lacks some. This sample has around 450,000 clones, with roughly 91% found just once. The sample taken for sequencing was PBMCs or T cells enriched from blood (not recorded which). These receptors came from a man aged 18 to 30 who had recovered from COVID-19. Both conserved end residues are part of each CDR3. The D gene is left open where the match is weak. The listing skips clone size in some rows; elsewhere it reads once, few, many or a size class.

v_call	clone_size	j_call	d_call	cdr3_nt	cdr3_aa
TRBV29-1	.	TRBJ2-5	.	TGCAGCGCCCTGGAGAGCCTCGGGATGGGAGAGACCCAGTACTTC	CSALESLGMGETQYF
TRBV29-1	.	TRBJ2-6	.	TGCAGCGTTGCTGGTGCCGGGGACTCTGGGGCCAACGTCCTGACTTTC	CSVAGAGDSGANVLTF
TRBV5-1	.	TRBJ1-1	.	TGCGCCAGCAGCTTGCGGGAGGTGACTGAAGCTTTCTTT	CASSLREVTEAFF
TRBV11-3	.	TRBJ1-2	.	TGTGCCAGCAGCGCAGGACAGTTGGTTTATGGCTACACCTTC	CASSAGQLVYGYTF
TRBV5-4	.	TRBJ2-3	TRBD1	TGTGCCAGCAGCTGGAAATCCGGGACAGGGTCGACAGATACGCAGTATTTT	CASSWKSGTGSTDTQYF
TRBV6-1	.	TRBJ2-7	.	TGTGCCAGCAGTGAACGGAAAACAAGGGGTTACGAGCAGTACTTC	CASSERKTRGYEQYF
TRBV10-3	.	TRBJ2-7	TRBD1	TGTGCCACCAAACCGGGACAGGGGGGGTACGAGCAGTACTTC	CATKPGQGGYEQYF
TRBV2	.	TRBJ1-3	.	TGTGCCAGCAGTGTCCAGGGTTTCCGTGGAAACACCATATATTTT	CASSVQGFRGNTIYF
TRBV4-1	.	TRBJ2-1	TRBD2	TGCGCCACCTCGGGGGGGTCGTCCAATGAGCAGTTCTTC	CATSGGSSNEQFF
TRBV3-1/TRBV3-2	.	TRBJ1-1	.	TGTGCCAGCAGCCAAGAGGCGCGGAGGAACACTGAAGCTTTCTTT	CASSQEARRNTEAFF
TRBV6-2/TRBV6-3	.	TRBJ1-5	TRBD1	TGTGCCAGCAGCCCCGGGACAGAATATCAGCCCCAGCATTTT	CASSPGTEYQPQHF
TRBV5-6	.	TRBJ1-5	TRBD1	TGTGCCAGCAGCCCCGGGACAGGGAGGCTCGGGCAGCCCCAGCATTTT	CASSPGTGRLGQPQHF
TRBV6-2/TRBV6-3	.	TRBJ1-1	TRBD1	TGTGCCAGCAGTAACCTCAGGGGGACAAACACTGAAGCTTTCTTT	CASSNLRGTNTEAFF
TRBV30	once	TRBJ1-6	.	TGTGCCTGGACCCCTTCGGGTAATTCACCCCTCCACTTT	CAWTPSGNSPLHF
TRBV6-5	.	TRBJ1-2	.	TGTGCCAGCAGCGTTGACAGCTTGTATGGCTACACCTTC	CASSVDSLYGYTF
TRBV6-5	.	TRBJ1-5	TRBD1	TGTGCCAGCAGTTACGGGACAGGGGGCAATCAGCCCCAGCATTTT	CASSYGTGGNQPQHF
TRBV29-1	.	TRBJ2-3	.	TGCAGCGTTGGGACACCCGTCGCGTATTTT	CSVGTPVAYF
TRBV5-6	once	TRBJ1-3	.	TGTGCCAGCAGCCTTATAAGTGGGGGCAGCTCTGGAAACACCATATATTTT	CASSLISGGSSGNTIYF
TRBV15	.	TRBJ1-4	.	TGTGCCACCAGCAGCCAACTTCTTAATGAAAAACTGTTTTTT	CATSSQLLNEKLFF
TRBV19	.	TRBJ1-3	.	TGTGCCAGTGCCCCGGGGATCTCTGGAAACACCATATATTTT	CASAPGISGNTIYF
TRBV7-6	.	TRBJ1-3	.	TGTGCCAGCAGCTCGGAAGTGGGGGCTTCTGGAAACACCATATATTTT	CASSSEVGASGNTIYF
TRBV27	.	TRBJ2-3	TRBD2	TGTGCCAGCAGTGCCACCAGCGGGAGGGTCCCGCGATATACAGATACGCAGTATTTT	CASSATSGRVPRYTDTQYF
TRBV2	.	TRBJ1-2	TRBD1	TGTGCCAGCAGTGAGGACAGGGGGAATGGCTACACCTTC	CASSEDRGNGYTF
TRBV5-1	.	TRBJ2-2	TRBD1	TGCGCCAGCAGCTTCTCGACAGGGGCCACCGGGGAGCTGTTTTTT	CASSFSTGATGELFF
TRBV6-5	.	TRBJ1-2	TRBD1	TGTGCCAGCAGGGCCGACCCGACAGGGTACTATGGCTACACCTTC	CASRADPTGYYGYTF
TRBV4-1	.	TRBJ2-7	TRBD1	TGCGCCAGCAGCGAGCCGGGACAGGGTTTGTACGAGCAGTACTTC	CASSEPGQGLYEQYF
TRBV28	.	TRBJ1-1	.	TGTGCCAGCAGTTTTGGGGCACTGGGCACTGAAGCTTTCTTT	CASSFGALGTEAFF
TRBV7-2	.	TRBJ1-1	.	TGTGCCAGCAGTCAGGTCTCCATTGGAGGGGCTTTCTTT	CASSQVSIGGAFF
TRBV30	few	TRBJ2-2	TRBD2	TGTGCCTACGCAGTTAGCGGGAGGACTATAACCGGGGAGCTGTTTTTT	CAYAVSGRTITGELFF
TRBV11-2	few	TRBJ2-1	.	TGTGCCAGCAATGCTATGGGACTTTCCTACAATGAGCAGTTCTTC	CASNAMGLSYNEQFF
TRBV4-1	.	TRBJ1-2	.	TGCGCCAGCAGCCAAATCGCTGGGCTTAACAACTATGGCTACACCTTC	CASSQIAGLNNYGYTF
TRBV18	.	TRBJ2-2	.	TGTGCCAGCTCACCCGCATCCGGCGGGGAGCTGTTTTTT	CASSPASGGELFF